This is a list of T cell receptor beta chains from one sample in a study of blood T cell repertoires in COVID-19. Measured with immunoSEQ multiplex PCR; TCRdb has only the in-frame clones, and not every one. Among fewer than 75,000 clones, around 93% were seen once, and the ten largest hold under 5.5%. Source material: peripheral blood. All receptors come from a man aged 50 to 60 with active COVID-19. The CDR3 runs from the conserved cysteine through the conserved F or W. Fields, in order: J gene, V gene, D gene, clone size, CDR3 protein, CDR3 DNA. The D gene is left open where the match is weak. Not all rows give a size; the values are once, few, many and, for expanded clones, a class.

>TRBJ1-2|TRBV10-1|-|-
CASSESWLGGYGYTF
TGCGCCAGCAGTGAGTCTTGGCTCGGGGGCTATGGCTACACCTTC
>TRBJ1-5|TRBV3-1/TRBV3-2|-|-
CASSQVQGQPQHF
TGTGCCAGCAGCCAAGTCCAGGGTCAGCCCCAGCATTTT
>TRBJ2-5|TRBV6-6|-|-
CATLDRSGETQYF
TGTGCCACCCTAGACAGGTCGGGTGAGACCCAGTACTTC
>TRBJ1-2|TRBV3-1/TRBV3-2|TRBD1|-
CASSTGQGDGYTF
TGTGCCAGCAGCACGGGACAGGGAGATGGCTACACCTTC
>TRBJ2-7|TRBV5-1|-|-
CASSLGGTGYEQYF
TGCGCCAGCAGCTTGGGCGGGACCGGCTACGAGCAGTACTTC
>TRBJ2-1|TRBV28|TRBD2|-
CASDSGGSYEQFF
TGTGCCAGCGATAGCGGGGGGTCCTATGAGCAGTTCTTC
>TRBJ1-3|TRBV6-6|-|once
CASTSLGNTIYF
TGTGCCAGCACATCACTCGGAAACACCATATATTTT
>TRBJ2-2|TRBV19|TRBD2|-
CASKAGGPSGELFF
TGTGCCAGTAAGGCGGGGGGGCCATCCGGGGAGCTGTTTTTT
>TRBJ2-2|TRBV28|-|once
CASSLGNLAGELFF
TGTGCCAGCAGTTTGGGGAATCTAGCAGGGGAGCTGTTTTTT
>TRBJ2-1|TRBV19|TRBD1|-
CASSSRTGSNEQFF
TGTGCCAGTAGTTCACGGACAGGGTCCAATGAGCAGTTCTTC
>TRBJ1-1|TRBV5-6|TRBD1|-
CASSAGTGRLHTEAFF
TGTGCCAGCAGCGCTGGGACAGGGAGACTTCACACTGAAGCTTTCTTT
>TRBJ2-4|TRBV28|TRBD2|-
CASSLDRKLAGKENIQYF
TGTGCCAGCAGTTTGGACCGGAAACTAGCGGGAAAGGAAAACATTCAGTACTTC
>TRBJ2-1|TRBV28|TRBD2|once
CASSLTSGRVYNEQFF
TGTGCCAGCAGTTTAACTAGCGGGAGGGTCTACAATGAGCAGTTCTTC
>TRBJ2-3|TRBV28|-|-
CASSLSDGTDTQYF
TGTGCCAGCAGTTTAAGCGACGGCACAGATACGCAGTATTTT
>TRBJ1-5|TRBV10-3|TRBD1|once
CAISSQGAGSNQPQHF
TGTGCCATCAGCTCCCAGGGGGCTGGGAGCAATCAGCCCCAGCATTTT
>TRBJ1-6|TRBV5-1|-|-
CASSQKGPGYAPLHF
TGCGCCAGCAGCCAGAAAGGTCCGGGATACGCACCCCTCCACTTT